A selection of T cell receptor beta chains follows, all from one sample in a study of blood T cell repertoires in COVID-19. Libraries were prepared by immunoSEQ multiplex PCR; TCRdb keeps only in-frame clonotypes and omits some of them. The data show 100,000 to 120,000 clones, roughly 76% seen once. Input material: peripheral blood. The receptors stem from an older woman with acute or convalescent COVID-19. CDR3s include the opening cysteine and the closing phenylalanine or tryptophan. A D gene is named only where the DNA matches it firmly. A clone size is listed for some rows: how often the clone was seen (once, few, many), or a class if it is expanded.

V gene	CDR3 length	clone size	D gene	J gene	CDR3 protein	CDR3 DNA
TRBV5-1	14	few	TRBD1	TRBJ1-1	CASSDTGGTTEAFF	TGCGCCAGCAGCGACACAGGGGGGACCACTGAAGCTTTCTTT
TRBV4-3	20	-	TRBD1	TRBJ2-6	CASSQDLIGTGAPGANVLTF	TGCGCCAGCAGCCAGGATTTAATTGGGACAGGGGCTCCTGGGGCCAACGTCCTGACTTTC
TRBV7-2	15	-	-	TRBJ2-1	CASSLVIAREGEQFF	TGTGCCAGCAGCTTAGTGATAGCGAGAGAGGGTGAGCAGTTCTTC
TRBV18	14	few	-	TRBJ2-1	CASSPPNSYNEQFF	TGTGCCAGCTCACCACCTAACTCCTACAATGAGCAGTTCTTC
TRBV7-9	14	-	TRBD1	TRBJ2-7	CASSVTGSHYEQYF	TGTGCCAGCAGCGTGACAGGGTCCCACTACGAGCAGTACTTC
TRBV7-2	14	once	-	TRBJ1-1	CASSLVAVNTEAFF	TGTGCCAGCAGCTTAGTCGCAGTAAACACTGAAGCTTTCTTT
TRBV2	16	once	-	TRBJ2-7	CASSPIKARRSYEQYF	TGTGCCAGCAGCCCTATAAAGGCGAGGAGGTCCTACGAGCAGTACTTC
TRBV5-1	12	-	-	TRBJ2-7	CASSFTAYEQYF	TGCGCCAGCAGCTTTACAGCCTACGAGCAGTACTTC
TRBV3-1/TRBV3-2	17	once	TRBD1	TRBJ2-1	CASSHQMRGRRGNEQFF	TGTGCCAGCAGCCACCAGATGAGGGGGCGCAGGGGGAATGAGCAGTTCTTC
TRBV7-3	18	once	TRBD1	TRBJ1-6	CASILYSDRGGEGSPLHF	TGTGCCAGCATCCTATACTCTGACAGGGGAGGGGAAGGTTCACCCCTCCACTTT
TRBV30	14	-	-	TRBJ1-6	CAWSVGGPRSPLHF	TGTGCCTGGAGCGTAGGGGGACCTAGGTCACCCCTCCACTTT
TRBV9	14	-	TRBD1	TRBJ1-4	CASSDRTGPEKLFF	TGTGCCAGCAGTGACCGGACAGGCCCTGAAAAACTGTTTTTT
TRBV6-5	15	few	TRBD2	TRBJ2-3	CASRRLAKNTDTQYF	TGTGCCAGCAGACGACTAGCCAAGAACACAGATACGCAGTATTTT
TRBV10-3	14	-	-	TRBJ1-2	CAISRQGAEGGYTF	TGTGCCATCAGCCGACAAGGCGCCGAGGGAGGCTACACCTTC
TRBV3-1/TRBV3-2	17	-	TRBD1	TRBJ1-3	CASSLIRGRNGGNTIYF	TGTGCCAGCAGCCTCATCAGGGGGCGCAACGGTGGAAACACCATATATTTT
TRBV24-1	15	once	TRBD1	TRBJ2-1	CATSGATGGFNEQFF	TGTGCCACCAGTGGGGCTACAGGGGGCTTCAATGAGCAGTTCTTC
TRBV11-1	16	-	TRBD2	TRBJ2-1	CASSLAGTSGVYEQFF	TGTGCCAGCAGCTTAGCCGGGACTAGCGGGGTTTATGAGCAGTTCTTC
TRBV9	15	-	-	TRBJ2-3	CASSVEGRRPDTQYF	TGTGCCAGCAGCGTAGAGGGCAGGAGGCCAGATACGCAGTATTTT
TRBV29-1	14	once	TRBD1	TRBJ2-3	CSVGTGGGTDTQYF	TGCAGCGTAGGGACAGGTGGAGGCACAGATACGCAGTATTTT
TRBV7-9	19	-	-	TRBJ1-1	CASSSLTWGVGGGNTEAFF	TGTGCCAGCAGTTCCCTCACTTGGGGAGTTGGGGGAGGAAACACTGAAGCTTTCTTT
TRBV6-1	14	few	TRBD1	TRBJ1-5	CASSESGGYQPQHF	TGTGCCAGCAGTGAATCAGGGGGGTATCAGCCCCAGCATTTT
TRBV29-1	14	-	-	TRBJ2-3	CSVVAGAIRDTQYF	TGCAGCGTTGTTGCGGGGGCTATCAGGGATACGCAGTATTTT
TRBV28	17	-	-	TRBJ1-5	CASRSSRGTLSNQPQHF	TGTGCCAGCAGATCAAGCCGCGGAACGCTAAGCAATCAGCCCCAGCATTTT
TRBV2	14	-	-	TRBJ1-1	CASSGTALNTEAFF	TGTGCCAGCAGTGGGACAGCACTGAACACTGAAGCTTTCTTT
TRBV6-4	13	-	-	TRBJ1-1	CASSPSPRAVAFF	TGTGCCAGCAGTCCTTCCCCGCGGGCCGTAGCTTTCTTT
TRBV5-1	14	-	-	TRBJ2-1	CASSYWDSSNEQFF	TGCGCCAGCAGCTACTGGGACTCGTCAAATGAGCAGTTCTTC
TRBV10-3	14	-	-	TRBJ1-4	CAISDLQSNEKLFF	TGTGCCATCAGTGATTTACAGTCTAATGAAAAACTGTTTTTT
TRBV5-6	16	-	TRBD1	TRBJ1-2	CASSLASGGQGGGYTF	TGTGCCAGCAGCTTGGCCTCAGGGGGTCAGGGAGGTGGCTACACCTTC
TRBV19	15	-	TRBD1	TRBJ1-5	CASSIGQGAGPPQHF	TGTGCCAGTAGTATAGGACAGGGCGCCGGTCCGCCCCAGCATTTT